A selection of T cell receptor beta chains follows, all from one sample in a study of T cell responses to AZD1222 COVID-19 vaccine. Profiling relied on immunoSEQ multiplex PCR, and the TCRdb table lists in-frame clones only, not all of them. Of approximately 20,000 clones detected, less than 85% appear once; the ten largest clones hold around 40%. This specimen consisted of peripheral blood, obtained on day 0 of AZD1222 vaccination. These receptors all come from an adult in good health. CDR3s include the opening cysteine and the closing phenylalanine or tryptophan.

J: TRBJ2-5; V: TRBV6-4; CDR3: CARPGQSAQETQYF
J: TRBJ2-5; V: TRBV4-2; CDR3: CASSQDLAAETQYF
J: TRBJ1-5; V: TRBV3-1/TRBV3-2; CDR3: CASSQNTRGPQHF
J: TRBJ2-5; V: TRBV12-3/TRBV12-4; CDR3: CASSFTEETQYF
J: TRBJ1-4; V: TRBV28; CDR3: CASSSTYFATNEKLFF
J: TRBJ1-5; V: TRBV7-6; CDR3: CASSRGDRGNQPQHF
J: TRBJ2-1; V: TRBV7-6; CDR3: CATMKGEQFF
J: TRBJ2-2; V: TRBV5-4; CDR3: CASSLDVATGELFF
J: TRBJ1-6; V: TRBV12-5; CDR3: CASGRDSYNSPLHF
J: TRBJ1-2; V: TRBV6-6; CDR3: CASSLRGGYTF
J: TRBJ2-7; V: TRBV7-9; CDR3: CASRLDISYEQYF
J: TRBJ1-2; V: TRBV2; CDR3: CASSSDRGSYGYTF
J: TRBJ2-5; V: TRBV7-7; CDR3: CASSRGQARKETQYF
J: TRBJ2-4; V: TRBV4-2; CDR3: CASSQDRGADIQYF
J: TRBJ1-5; V: TRBV2; CDR3: CASWGGAGRVYSNQPQHF
J: TRBJ2-4; V: TRBV29-1; CDR3: CSVVGLKNIQYF
J: TRBJ2-5; V: TRBV9; CDR3: CASSPGTGIIETQYF
J: TRBJ2-2; V: TRBV6-5; CDR3: CASSFFRESTGELFF
J: TRBJ2-7; V: TRBV3-1/TRBV3-2; CDR3: CASSPTGVYEQYF
J: TRBJ1-3; V: TRBV6-5; CDR3: CASSYSSRGTGNTIYF
J: TRBJ2-5; V: TRBV5-1; CDR3: CASSRGPVRGETQYF
J: TRBJ2-7; V: TRBV4-1; CDR3: CASSQGDAREQYF
J: TRBJ1-5; V: TRBV6-1; CDR3: CASSEFWRQGADQPQHF
J: TRBJ1-6; V: TRBV25-1; CDR3: CASSDFLSFSPLHF
J: TRBJ1-2; V: TRBV20-1; CDR3: CSASKTGGVGYGYTF
J: TRBJ1-2; V: TRBV5-6; CDR3: CASSVSRDPGLNYGYTF
J: TRBJ1-1; V: TRBV15; CDR3: CATSERQGVNTEAFF
J: TRBJ1-1; V: TRBV6-6; CDR3: CASSTGGFLMNTEAFF
J: TRBJ1-2; V: TRBV6-1; CDR3: CASSEMAASYGYTF
J: TRBJ1-4; V: TRBV9; CDR3: CASSVDGGGGEKLFF
J: TRBJ2-7; V: TRBV12-3/TRBV12-4; CDR3: CASSLGLIRDF
J: TRBJ1-6; V: TRBV7-2; CDR3: CASRTQVNSPLHF
J: TRBJ2-3; V: TRBV7-2; CDR3: CASSLADPLGTDTQYF
J: TRBJ2-7; V: TRBV19; CDR3: CASSIVEEHEQYF
J: TRBJ2-7; V: TRBV5-8; CDR3: CASTGWTGSSLTYEQYF
J: TRBJ2-7; V: TRBV2; CDR3: CASSDAGDDYEQYF
J: TRBJ2-5; V: TRBV18; CDR3: CASSPQGIQETQYF